This T cell receptor beta chain emerged from a study of T cells after yellow fever vaccination. The germline V and J ends were trimmed by 1 base and 5 bases, with 5 bases remaining between them. Germline CDR1 SGHTA, CDR2 FQGNSA. The CDR3 covers 12 residues. This clonotype was seen at least ten times. The target antigen is unknown. Study-level points and caveats: Reappearance after the booster was seen for most primary-vaccination clones, at 96% CD4 and roughly 90% CD8.

5'RACE template switching generated TCR cDNA, adding a universal primer site and UMIs. Each CDR3 protein gets one entry after TCRdb re-called the 5' RACE reads with MiXCR. The sample carries roughly 140,000 distinct CDR3 sequences, 7.7% recorded once. The rearrangement uses TRBV7-2 and TRBJ2-5; no firm D call. This sequence originates from a man aged 25-40 years who received the YFV17D yellow fever vaccine. Sample: CD4+ T cells sorted from PBMCs, taken 5 days after the yellow fever booster vaccination. In nucleotides, the CDR3 is TGTGCCAGCAGCTTAGAGCGTGAGACCCAGTACTTC. Translated: CASSLERETQYF.